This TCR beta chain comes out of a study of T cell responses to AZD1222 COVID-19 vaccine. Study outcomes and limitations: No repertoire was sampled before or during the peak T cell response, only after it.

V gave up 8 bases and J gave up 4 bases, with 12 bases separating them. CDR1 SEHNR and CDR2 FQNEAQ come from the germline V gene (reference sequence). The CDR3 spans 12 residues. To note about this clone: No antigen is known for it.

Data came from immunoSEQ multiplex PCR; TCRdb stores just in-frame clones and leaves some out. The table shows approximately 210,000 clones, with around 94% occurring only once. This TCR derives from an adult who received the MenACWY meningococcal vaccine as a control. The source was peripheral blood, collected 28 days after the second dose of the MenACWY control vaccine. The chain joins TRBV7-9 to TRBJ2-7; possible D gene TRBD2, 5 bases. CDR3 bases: TGTGCCAGCCGCGGGCCAAGGTACGAGCAGTACTTC. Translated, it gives CASRGPRYEQYF.